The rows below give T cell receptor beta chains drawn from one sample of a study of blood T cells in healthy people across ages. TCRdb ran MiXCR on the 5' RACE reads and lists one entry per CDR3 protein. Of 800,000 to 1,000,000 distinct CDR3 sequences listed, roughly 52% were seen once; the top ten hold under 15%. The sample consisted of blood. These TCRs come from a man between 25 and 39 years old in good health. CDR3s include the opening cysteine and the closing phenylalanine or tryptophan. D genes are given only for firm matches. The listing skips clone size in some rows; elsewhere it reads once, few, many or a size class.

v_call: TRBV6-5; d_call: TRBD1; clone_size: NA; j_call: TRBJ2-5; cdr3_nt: TGTGCCAGCAGTAAACAGGGGGTTTGGGTTGAGACCCAGTACTTC; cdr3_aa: CASSKQGVWVETQYF
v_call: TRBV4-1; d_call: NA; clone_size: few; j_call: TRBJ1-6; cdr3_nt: TGCGCCAGCAGCCAAGGGCAGAGGGACTATTCACCCCTCCACTTT; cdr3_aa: CASSQGQRDYSPLHF
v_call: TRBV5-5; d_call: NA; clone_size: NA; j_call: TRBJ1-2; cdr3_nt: TGTGCCAGCAGTTGGGCCTCGGCGGACTATGGCTACACCTTC; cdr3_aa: CASSWASADYGYTF
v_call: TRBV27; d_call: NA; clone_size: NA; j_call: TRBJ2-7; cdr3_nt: TGTGCCAGCACCGGAAGGAAAAACACTCAGTACTTC; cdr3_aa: CASTGRKNTQYF
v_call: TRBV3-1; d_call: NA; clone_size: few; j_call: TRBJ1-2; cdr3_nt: TGTGCCAGCAGCCAAGACGCAGGGCGATATGGCTACACCTTC; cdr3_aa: CASSQDAGRYGYTF
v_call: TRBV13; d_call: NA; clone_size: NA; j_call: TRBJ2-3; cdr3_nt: TGTGCCAGCAGCTTGGGGGCTAGCTTCGCTTCGAGCACAGATACGCAGTATTTT; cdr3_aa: CASSLGASFASSTDTQYF
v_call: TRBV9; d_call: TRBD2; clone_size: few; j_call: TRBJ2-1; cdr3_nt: TGTGCCAGCAGCGCCTTGGGACTAGTTGTTACGGGTGAGCAGTTCTTC; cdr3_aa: CASSALGLVVTGEQFF
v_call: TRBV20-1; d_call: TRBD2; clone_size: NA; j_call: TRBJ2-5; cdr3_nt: TGCAGTGCTACCTGGGGTGGGACTAGCTGGGAGACCCAGTACTTC; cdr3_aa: CSATWGGTSWETQYF
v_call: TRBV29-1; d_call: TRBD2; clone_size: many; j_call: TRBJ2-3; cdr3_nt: TGCAGCGTTGAAAGACAGCGGGGGGTGACAGATACGCAGTATTTT; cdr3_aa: CSVERQRGVTDTQYF
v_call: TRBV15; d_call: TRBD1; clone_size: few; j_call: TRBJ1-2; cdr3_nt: TGTGCCACCAGCAAGTATGGACAGGGCGTCGATGGCTACACCTTC; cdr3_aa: CATSKYGQGVDGYTF